This TCR beta chain was captured in a study of blood T cell repertoires in COVID-19. Study-level background: Sites in the United States, Italy and Spain provided acute and convalescent COVID-19 samples. In each case, the material was cDNA or gDNA derived from T cells, B-cell-depleted T cells, or PBMCs.

Source study methods: Estimates of nucleated cell counts were drawn from the amplification of reference gene primers. Sequencing was performed with immunoSEQ multiplex PCR; in TCRdb, only in-frame clones are kept and a portion is missing. V and J calls and clone size are given by that table; D and trimming were obtained from the DNA. Of around 99,000 clones listed, less than 90% are singletons. The origin of this receptor is a human donor in a cohort sampled during active COVID-19. Sequenced: peripheral blood.

CDR3 coding DNA: TGCGCCAGCAGCCCCTCGGGGGTAGCGGGAGGGACGGATACGCAGTATTTT. It encodes CASSPSGVAGGTDTQYF. The chain recombines TRBV4-1 with TRBJ2-3; 11 nucleotides line up with TRBD2. Trimming at V came to 4 bases and at J to 6 bases, leaving 12 bases not matched to a gene. CDR3 length: 17 residues. Germline CDR1 is MGHRA and CDR2 is YSYEKL.